This TCR beta chain was sequenced during a study of blood T cell repertoires in COVID-19. On the study more broadly: In each case, the material was cDNA or gDNA derived from T cells, B-cell-depleted T cells, or PBMCs.

With 1 base clipped from V and 8 bases from J, the junction kept 10 bases outside the gene matches. The V gene's germline CDR1 is SGHVS and CDR2 FNYEAQ. This CDR3 region has 15 residues. Profiled with immunoSEQ multiplex PCR; TCRdb holds only in-frame clones, not every one. The repertoire includes 150,000 to 200,000 clones, approximately 83% of them detected once, and more than 2.5% sits in the top ten. The genes are TRBV7-6 and TRBJ1-1; 7 bases match TRBD1. Sequenced input: peripheral blood. This TCR derives from a man aged 55 to 70 with acute or convalescent COVID-19. The CDR3: CASSLGTGQNKEAFF. The CDR3 bases are TGTGCCAGCAGCTTAGGGACGGGACAGAACAAGGAAGCTTTCTTT. The entire variable domain, with the rest obtained from reference TRBV7-6 and TRBJ1-1, is as follows: GAGVSQSPRYKVTKRGQDVALRCDPISGHVSLYWYRQALGQGPEFLTYFNYEAQQDKSGLPNDRFSAERPEGSISTLTIQRTEQRDSAMYRCASSLGTGQNKEAFFGQGTRLTVV.